This entry lists 22 T cell receptor beta chains sequenced from one sample in a study of CD8 T cells in ankylosing spondylitis (dated by TCRdb to between 2016 and 2019). Broader findings and caveats from the paper: A TCR beta motif of 7 or 8 highly homologous amino acid variants appeared characteristic of blood from ankylosing spondylitis patients.

No antigen is known for these receptors. Library generation was performed with 5' RACE. The instrument given in TCRdb is Illumina HiSeq 2500. Through fastp at Q25 and MiXCR, TCRdb rebuilt clones from the public reads, retaining in-frame beta chains. Rows with one shared CDR3 protein collapse into an entry with the most common genes and DNA. This sample gives 750,000 to 850,000 distinct CDR3 sequences in total; approximately 10% of them show up just once. The ten largest clones add up to approximately 0.5% of the sample. Sequencing was done on a sample of blood, either unsorted or a sorted T cell fraction (not recorded which). Source of these receptors: a male donor with ankylosing spondylitis.

This clonotype was observed many times. The chain employs TRBV12-3 or TRBV12-4 and TRBJ1-1, with TRBD1 identical over 9 bases. The CDR3 length is 14 residues. V shed 3 bases, J shed 4 bases, and the junction held 3 bases outside the gene matches. The CDR3: CASSFATGGTEAFF. The CDR3 DNA is TGTGCCAGCAGTTTTGCGACAGGGGGCACTGAAGCTTTCTTT.

V gene TRBV11-2 combines with J gene TRBJ2-7, with D possibly TRBD1 on 5 matching bases. The CDR3 length is 15 residues. Trimming shortened V by 1 base and J by 3 bases, and 13 bases separated the two germline ends. Per the germline V gene, CDR1 is SGHAT and CDR2 is FQNNGV. CDR3 in DNA: TGTGCCAGCAGCTTAGTGGGATCCAGGGTCTACGAGCAGTACTTC. It encodes CASSLVGSRVYEQYF.

This clonotype was seen more than once but under ten times. The chain links TRBV12-3 or TRBV12-4 to TRBJ1-2; no clear D. The CDR3 contains 13 residues. V shed 7 bases and J shed 4 bases, with 13 bases lying between them. CDR3 sequence (DNA): TGTGCCAGCACCCCGTCTCATACCTATGGCTACACCTTC. It translates to CASTPSHTYGYTF.

CDR3 sequence (DNA): TGTGCCAGCAGCCGTGGAGCGAACCTGGCTTACACCTTC. This gives the protein CASSRGANLAYTF. The chain links TRBV7-9 to TRBJ1-2; no clear D. V lost 5 bases, J lost 11 bases, and 18 bases lay in between. The V gene's germline CDR1 is SEHNR and CDR2 FQNEAQ (reference sequence). This CDR3 region has 13 residues.

This clonotype was detected ten times or more. The rearrangement joins TRBV20-1 to TRBJ2-1; TRBD2 matches 8 bases. CDR3 length: 14 residues. The V and J ends lost 8 bases and 3 bases, in that order; junction bases with no gene match: 9. Germline CDR1 DFQATT, CDR2 SNEGSKA (reference sequence). The CDR3 sequence: CSTIPGGDYNEQFF. CDR3 nucleotides: TGCAGTACGATTCCGGGAGGGGACTACAATGAGCAGTTCTTC.

The J gene is TRBJ2-1, the V gene TRBV12-3 or TRBV12-4, with D possibly called TRBD1 or TRBD2 (5 bases each). CDR3 length: 15 amino acids. The V end lost 8 bases, the J end lost 2 bases, and 16 bases lay between the germline ends. For the CDR3, the DNA is TGTGCCAGCCACGGGGACGCTGGCCCCTACAATGAGCAGTTCTTC. This translates into CASHGDAGPYNEQFF.

This clonotype has a count of ten or more. The gene calls are TRBV29-1 and TRBJ2-7; possibly TRBD2 for D (6 bases). The CDR3 runs to 13 residues. The V end was cut by 6 bases, the J end by 8 bases, with 20 bases between. Per the germline V gene, CDR1 is SQVTM and CDR2 is ANQGSEA. In nucleotides, the CDR3 is TGCAGCGTCGCTAGCGCTGGCTGGGCCCAGCAGTACTTC. Its translation: CSVASAGWAQQYF.

This clonotype came up a few times. The rearrangement links TRBV24-1 to TRBJ2-3, with D possibly being TRBD1 or TRBD2 (6 bases each). Between the trimmed V and J ends, which lost 0 bases and 3 bases, there was a span of 12 bases. Germline-derived CDR1 and CDR2 are KGHDR and SFDVKD. This CDR3 is 16 amino acids long. CDR3 sequence (DNA): TGTGCCACCAGTGATTTGCTCGGAGGGGGGACAGATACGCAGTATTTT. As protein: CATSDLLGGGTDTQYF.

This clonotype was seen a few times. The rearrangement uses TRBV5-1 and TRBJ2-5; possibly TRBD1 for D (6 bases). The CDR3 sequence is 16 residues long. Germline V gene data show CDR1 as SGHRS and CDR2 as YFSETQ. The ends were cut back, 3 bases at V and 0 bases at J, with 15 bases in the middle. CDR3 bases: TGCGCCAGCAGCTCGGACAGTGGAGAGTACCAAGAGACCCAGTACTTC. This translates into CASSSDSGEYQETQYF.

Points on this clonotype: One junction end does not reproduce the germline sequence, and a read error may be involved. The CDR3 is CSVGHLNTDAFF. The CDR3 DNA is TGCAGCGTTGGACATTTGAACACTGACGCTTTCTTT. V usage is TRBV29-1 and J usage is TRBJ1-1; no firm D call. Germline CDR1 and CDR2: SQVTM and ANQGSEA. CDR3 length: 12 residues.

This chain joins TRBV7-2 and TRBJ2-7, with 8 bases aligning to TRBD2. Looked up from germline, CDR1 is SGHTA and CDR2 is FQGNSA. The length of the CDR3 is 15 residues. With V trimmed by 4 bases and J by 4 bases, 9 bases remained unmatched. CDR3 nucleotides: TGTGCCAGCAGCTCCCGGGGGGGGACGCCATACGAGCAGTACTTC. Its protein product is CASSSRGGTPYEQYF.

This clonotype was counted only a few times. The genes are TRBV9 and TRBJ2-1, with 9 bases fitting TRBD2. CDR3 size: 15 residues. V shed 0 bases and J 8 bases; nucleotides not matched to a gene: 6. Germline loops: CDR1 SGDLS, CDR2 YYNGEE. Here the CDR3 DNA reads TGTGCCAGCAGCGTAGGTAGCGGGAGAACGGATGAGCAGTTCTTC. It encodes CASSVGSGRTDEQFF.

In regard to this clonotype: Relative to the germline gene, one junction end is altered; a read error may explain this. The genes are TRBV18 and TRBJ1-1; D is uncertain. The CDR3 has 15 residues. Germline CDR1 and CDR2: KGHSH and LQKENI. CDR3 DNA sequence: TGTGCCAGCTCACCGACGGTGAGCATGAAAACTGAAGCTTTCTTT. It is translated as CASSPTVSMKTEAFF.

The V and J genes are TRBV20-1 and TRBJ2-1; 8 bases map to TRBD2. Germline CDR1 and CDR2: DFQATT and SNEGSKA (reference sequence). With V trimmed by 3 bases and J by 4 bases, 8 bases remained unmatched. The CDR3 totals 15 residues. CDR3 nucleotide sequence: TGCAGTGCTAGGAAGGTGATAGCGGGATACAATGAGCAGTTCTTC. Protein: CSARKVIAGYNEQFF.

The rearrangement uses TRBV20-1 and TRBJ1-6; D call uncertain. Trimming took off 6 bases at V and 3 bases at J, with 15 bases between the two ends. This CDR3 is 15 amino acids long. Germline V lookup: CDR1 DFQATT, CDR2 SNEGSKA (reference sequence). CDR3 coding DNA: TGCAGTGCGTCGAAACAGATTTACTATAATTCACCCCTCCACTTT. Translated: CSASKQIYYNSPLHF.

This clonotype was counted at least ten times. This chain connects TRBV6-5 to TRBJ2-2, with 9 positions matching TRBD1. This CDR3 is 16 amino acids long. Germline CDR1 MNHEY, CDR2 SVGAGI. V trimming: 6 bases; J trimming: 4 bases; junction bases outside the gene matches: 9. CDR3 DNA sequence: TGTGCCAGCAGCCCACCGGGACAGGGAGGCACCGGGGAGCTGTTTTTT. As protein: CASSPPGQGGTGELFF.

The CDR3 protein is CASNPGQGEDTQYF. Here the CDR3 DNA reads TGTGCCAGCAACCCGGGACAGGGTGAAGATACGCAGTATTTT. The V and J genes are TRBV12-3 or TRBV12-4 and TRBJ2-3; TRBD1 aligns across 9 bases. V shed 7 bases and J 5 bases; nucleotides not matched to a gene: 7. This CDR3 is built from 14 residues.

The V gene is TRBV25-1, the J gene TRBJ1-1; possible D gene TRBD1, 5 bases. This CDR3 has 14 amino acids. Trimming stripped 1 base from V and 3 bases from J, with 9 bases between. CDR1 is MGHDK, CDR2 SYGVNS, per germline. CDR3 sequence reads: CASSELGEDTEAFF. The CDR3 coding sequence is TGTGCCAGCAGTGAATTAGGGGAGGACACTGAAGCTTTCTTT.

In its sample, this clonotype was seen a few times. This sequence joins TRBV15 and TRBJ1-4; perhaps TRBD1 as D (6 bases). The CDR3 length is 15 residues. The V end lost 3 bases, the J end lost 4 bases, and 12 bases lay between the germline ends. Germline V gives CDR1 LNHNV, CDR2 YYDKDF (reference sequence). DNA of the CDR3: TGTGCCACCAGCAGGCCGGGACATCTTAATGAAAAACTGTTTTTT. Its protein product is CATSRPGHLNEKLFF.

The sample holds a few counts of this clonotype. The J gene is TRBJ1-2, the V gene TRBV4-2; 8 bases match TRBD1. The V segment lost 0 bases and the J segment 4 bases; nucleotides outside the gene matches: 4. The CDR3 is 15 amino acids. In germline, CDR1 is LGHNA, CDR2 YNFKEQ. Here the CDR3 reads CASSQDQGAPYGYTF. For the CDR3, the DNA is TGTGCCAGCAGCCAAGATCAGGGGGCGCCCTATGGCTACACCTTC.

The CDR3 loop reads CAGLGKVGTEAFF. CDR3 nucleotide sequence: TGTGCCGGACTAGGGAAAGTAGGCACTGAAGCTTTCTTT. V and J are TRBV2 and TRBJ1-1; D gene unclear. This CDR3 comprises 13 residues. The germline V and J ends were trimmed by 11 bases and 4 bases, with 17 bases remaining between them. CDR1 and CDR2 (germline): SNHLY, FYNNEI.

This clonotype was counted between two and nine times. CDR3 sequence reads: CASSSPQHGSGLRMFF. CDR3 nucleotides: TGTGCCAGCAGTTCGCCCCAACATGGATCGGGCCTGAGGATGTTTTTT. The V and J genes are TRBV28 and TRBJ1-4; no clear D. Germline CDR1 and CDR2: MDHEN and SYDVKM. The CDR3 contains 16 residues. Trimming left V 4 bases short and J 15 bases short, with 27 bases between.